This T cell receptor (beta chain) emerged from a study of CXCR3-negative and CXCR3-positive naive CD8 T cells. Overall study findings and caveats: Naive CXCR3-negative and CXCR3-positive cells had similar TRBV-TRBJ usage; memory differed. When CXCR3-positive naive cells were set against CXCR3-negative naive cells, the former had more hydrophobic TRB CDR3s.

Naive CD8+ T cells showed a CD45RO-CCR7+CD27+CD95- phenotype. Germline values: CDR1 MNHEY, CDR2 SVGEGT. This CDR3 spans 12 amino acids. Remarks on this clonotype: Its antigen is unknown.

Via 5' RACE with UMI labels, TRB cDNA libraries were prepared. From the 5' RACE reads, TCRdb lists one entry per CDR3 protein and no DNA. The sample's table shows about 120,000 distinct CDR3 sequences. The TCR was taken from a human donor in good health. Some clones in this sample may be carry-over from other donors' samples. Sequenced sample: naive CXCR3- CD8+ T cells from blood. Subset denoted: CD45RO-CCR7+CD27+CD95- naive CD8+ T cells lacking CXCR3 (TNR3-). This chain links TRBV6-2 or TRBV6-3 with TRBJ2-2. The chain's CDR3 is CASSYRTGELFF.